This T cell receptor (beta chain) was recorded in a study of T-cell reconstitution after alpha-beta-depleted transplantation in children. In its sample, this clonotype is medium-sized. The antigen is unknown. V dropped 3 bases and J dropped 5; count of bases not matched to a gene: 6. CDR3 size: 14 residues. Germline CDR1 SQVTM, CDR2 ANQGSEA. Study-wide results and limits: T cells produced anew were the main source of T-cell counts and diversity one year after transplant. Reported findings indicate that, about two months after transplant, alpha-beta T cells came from several hundred expanded clones, which were derived from non-depleted graft cells.

For TCRbeta, the library was prepared with unique molecular identifiers. TCRdb called the PCR reads again in MiXCR, with one record for every CDR3 protein. The sample includes roughly 300,000 distinct CDR3 sequences, 9.5% to 13% of them seen just once. The clonotype originates from a male patient aged 2-10 years who had a stem cell transplant for chronic granulomatous disease, so the T cells may come from the graft donor. The sequences come from peripheral blood, collected 180 days after TCRalphabeta/CD19-depleted stem cell transplant. The chain is built from TRBV29-1 and TRBJ2-1; 8 bases are a match to TRBD2. CDR3 nucleotides: TGCAGCGTTGACGGCGGGAGGTATGACAATGAGCAGTTCTTC. Its protein product is CSVDGGRYDNEQFF.